What follows is one T cell receptor beta chain and its context. Its antigen is undetermined. Amplification used 60 Vbeta primers and 13 Jbeta primers. The table came from immunoSEQ multiplex PCR; TCRdb's copy has only in-frame clones and leaves some out. The table shows about 170,000 clones, with 80% to 90% occurring only once. With 10 bases clipped from V and 2 bases from J, the junction kept 11 bases outside the gene matches. CDR3 size: 15 residues. Germline CDR1 is MNHNS and CDR2 is SASEGT. The data originate from a study of cytomegalovirus exposure and HLA in healthy donors. Study-wide context: Of some 400 genotyped donors, roughly 81% grouped in the Caucasian-associated ancestry cluster.

Study findings and constraints: Despite most TCR sequences being rare, some public TCRs occurred in many donors.

The sample taken for sequencing was PBMCs. The chain combines TRBV6-1 with TRBJ1-1, with 9 bases fitting TRBD1. The receptor comes from a girl aged 5-17 years in good health and CMV-seropositive. CDR3 sequence reads: CATRRWTGVNTEAFF. DNA of the CDR3: TGTGCCACACGCAGGTGGACAGGGGTTAACACTGAAGCTTTCTTT.